Listed here are 16 T cell receptor beta chains from one sample, sequenced in a study of T cell responses to AZD1222 COVID-19 vaccine. Assay: immunoSEQ multiplex PCR; the TCRdb copy retains only in-frame clones and omits some. The sample lists about 34,000 clones; about four fifths were seen once. The specimen comprised peripheral blood, sampled 28 days after the second AZD1222 dose. The receptors derive from an adult who received the AZD1222 COVID-19 vaccine.

V gene TRBV2 combines with J gene TRBJ2-1, with TRBD2 identical over 10 bases. CDR1 is SNHLY and CDR2 is FYNNEI in the germline V gene. The CDR3 is 13 residues long. V shed 7 bases and J 9 bases; nucleotides not matched to a gene: 6. The CDR3 loop reads CASKGASGGEQFF. CDR3 DNA sequence: TGTGCCAGCAAAGGGGCTAGCGGGGGTGAGCAGTTCTTC.

This chain joins TRBV7-3 and TRBJ2-1, with no clear D. V was shortened by 5 bases and J by 0 bases, with 11 bases between the two germline ends. The CDR3 has 15 residues. From germline, CDR1 is SGHTA and CDR2 FQGTGA. The CDR3 spells CASSPYGSSYNEQFF. CDR3 in DNA: TGTGCCAGCAGCCCGTACGGTAGCTCCTACAATGAGCAGTTCTTC.

The chain has TRBV19 and TRBJ1-5; tentatively, D is TRBD1 (5 bases). This CDR3 spans 15 amino acids. CDR1 and CDR2 (germline): LNHDA, SQIVND (reference sequence). With 8 bases removed from V and 0 bases from J, the gap between germline ends came to 14 bases. The DNA for the CDR3 is TGTGCCAGTGTTGCGACAGCTTATAGCAATCAGCCCCAGCATTTT. Encoded protein: CASVATAYSNQPQHF.

V gene TRBV18 combines with J gene TRBJ2-3; 7 positions agree with TRBD2. Per the germline V gene, CDR1 is KGHSH and CDR2 is LQKENI. With 2 bases clipped from V and 5 bases from J, the junction kept 16 bases outside the gene matches. The CDR3 runs 18 residues. The CDR3 nucleotides read TGTGCCAGCTCACCAGGCCCCGGGGTAGCGGGCCTTGGAGATACGCAGTATTTT. Protein sequence: CASSPGPGVAGLGDTQYF.

Only one count was recorded for this clone. The CDR3 nucleotides read TGTGCCAGCAGTTTACCCCTCAGAAACACTGAAGCTTTCTTT. This encodes CASSLPLRNTEAFF. The genes are TRBV28 and TRBJ1-1, with D uncertain. V was shortened by 2 bases and J by 2 bases, with 9 bases between the two germline ends. Per germline, CDR1 MDHEN and CDR2 SYDVKM. The CDR3 covers 14 residues.

The V call is TRBV30, the J call TRBJ1-3, with D unresolved. CDR1 and CDR2 from the germline V gene are GTSNPN and SVGIG (reference sequence). V was cut by 5 bases and J by 4 bases, with 21 bases left in between. The CDR3 consists of 16 residues. The chain's CDR3 is CAWEVFRPGLGNTIYF. Here the CDR3 DNA reads TGTGCCTGGGAGGTCTTTAGGCCGGGTTTGGGAAACACCATATATTTT.

This clone was counted between two and nine times. The chain is built from TRBV28 and TRBJ1-5; 9 bases align to TRBD1. Germline V gene data show CDR1 as MDHEN and CDR2 as SYDVKM. The CDR3 has 14 amino acids. Trimming at V came to 6 bases and at J to 7 bases, leaving 7 bases not matched to a gene. The CDR3 is CASRSWTGAQPQHF. Here the CDR3 DNA reads TGTGCCAGCAGATCCTGGACAGGGGCCCAGCCCCAGCATTTT.

The chain links TRBV24-1 to TRBJ2-5; D call uncertain. Germline V gene lookup returns CDR1 KGHDR and CDR2 SFDVKD. Trimming left V 9 bases short and J 2 bases short, with 9 bases between. The CDR3 loop spans 12 amino acids. The CDR3 DNA reads as TGTGCCACCGGGCAGACACAAGAGACCCAGTACTTC. Residues: CATGQTQETQYF.

In the case of this clone: The sample holds other DNA sequences that translate to the same CDR3. The chain has TRBV5-1 and TRBJ1-1, with D possibly matching TRBD1 (5 bases). This CDR3 is 15 amino acids long. Germline V gene sequence: CDR1 SGHRS, CDR2 YFSETQ. V lost 2 bases to trimming and J lost 1 base, with 12 bases between them. The CDR3 bases are TGCGCCAGCAGCTTAGAGCAGGGCAAGAACACTGAAGCTTTCTTT. It yields the protein CASSLEQGKNTEAFF.

The chain's CDR3 is CASRWDRERSEAFF. CDR3 coding DNA: TGTGCCAGTAGGTGGGACAGGGAACGATCTGAAGCTTTCTTT. The chain employs TRBV19 and TRBJ1-1, with 9 bases fitting TRBD1. With V trimmed by 6 bases and J by 6 bases, 8 bases remained unmatched. Per the germline V gene, CDR1 is LNHDA and CDR2 is SQIVND (reference sequence). There are 14 residues in the CDR3.

The chain employs TRBV9 and TRBJ1-2, with 7 nucleotides matching TRBD1. This CDR3 spans 12 amino acids. The junction had 4 bases not matched to a gene; V was cut back by 3 bases and J by 8 bases. Germline CDR1 SGDLS, CDR2 YYNGEE. CDR3 DNA sequence: TGTGCCAGCAGCGGACAGGGTAGAGGCTACACCTTC. It specifies CASSGQGRGYTF.

This chain links TRBV30 with TRBJ1-3, with 7 bases lining up with TRBD1. The junction had 6 bases not matched to a gene; V was cut back by 2 bases and J by 11 bases. This CDR3 region has 12 residues. Per germline, CDR1 GTSNPN and CDR2 SVGIG (reference sequence). The CDR3 sequence is CAWSPPGQSIYF. The CDR3 DNA sequence: TGTGCCTGGAGTCCCCCGGGACAGTCCATATATTTT. Filled out from reference TRBV30 and TRBJ1-3, the complete variable domain reads SQTIHQWPATLVQPVGSPLSLECTVEGTSNPNLYWYRQAAGRGLQLLFYSVGIGQISSEVPQNLSASRPQDRQFILSSKKLLLSDSGFYLCAWSPPGQSIYFGEGSWLTVV.

The chain is built from TRBV24-1 and TRBJ1-2, with D possibly TRBD1 on 5 matching bases. V lost 2 bases, J lost 5 bases, and 14 bases lay in between. This CDR3 has 15 amino acids. CDR1 and CDR2 (germline): KGHDR, SFDVKD. The CDR3 nucleotides read TGTGCCACCAGTGATTCGGGGCAGCGAGTATATGGCTACACCTTC. The encoded protein is CATSDSGQRVYGYTF.

The rearrangement links TRBV14 to TRBJ2-7, with D possibly TRBD2 on 5 matching bases. Germline lookup yields CDR1 SGHDN and CDR2 FVKESK. Trimming removed 1 base at V and 3 bases at J, with 13 bases between. The CDR3 is 15 residues long. The CDR3 DNA follows: TGTGCCAGCAGCCAAGGATCGTGGGAGAGCTACGAGCAGTACGTC. Amino acid sequence: CASSQGSWESYEQYV.

This clone was observed a single time. The chain employs TRBV9 and TRBJ2-1; 9 positions match TRBD1. With 3 bases clipped from V and 7 bases from J, the junction kept 5 bases outside the gene matches. The CDR3 covers 14 residues. CDR1 and CDR2 (germline): SGDLS, YYNGEE. The CDR3, as DNA: TGTGCCAGCAGCGCCCGGACAGGGGCGAATGAGCAGTTCTTC. Its translation: CASSARTGANEQFF.

The chain links TRBV6-5 to TRBJ2-7, with a weak D call TRBD2 (6 bases). Germline V gene sequence: CDR1 MNHEY, CDR2 SVGAGI. The CDR3 loop spans 13 amino acids. Trimming removed 8 bases from V and 4 bases from J, with 15 bases in between. The CDR3 loop reads CASGRDFLYEQYV. CDR3 in DNA: TGTGCCAGCGGTAGGGACTTCTTATACGAGCAGTACGTC.